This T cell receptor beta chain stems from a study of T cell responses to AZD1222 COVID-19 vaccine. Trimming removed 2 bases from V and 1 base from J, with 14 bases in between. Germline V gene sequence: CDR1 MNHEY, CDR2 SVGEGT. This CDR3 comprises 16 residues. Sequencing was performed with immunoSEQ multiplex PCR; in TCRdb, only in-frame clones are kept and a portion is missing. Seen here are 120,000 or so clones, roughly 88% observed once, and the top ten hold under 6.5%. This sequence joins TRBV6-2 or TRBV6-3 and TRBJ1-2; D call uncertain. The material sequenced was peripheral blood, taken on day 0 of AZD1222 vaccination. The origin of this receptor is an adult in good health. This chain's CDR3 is CASSYPRTPNNYGYTF. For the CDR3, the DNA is TGTGCCAGCAGTTACCCCAGGACGCCTAATAACTATGGCTACACCTTC.